This TCR beta chain originates from a study of T cells in tumors after PD-1 blockade. Study-wide background: Patients had no prior checkpoint blockade, systemic immunosuppressants, or anti-cancer therapy within 4 weeks. Some patients also took daily vismodegib 150 mg during anti-PD-1 treatment. Each patient got pembrolizumab 200 mg every 3 weeks or cemiplimab 350 mg every 2 weeks.

Trimming shortened V by 1 base and J by 5 bases, and 13 bases separated the two germline ends. CDR1 and CDR2 (germline): KGHDR, SFDVKD. This CDR3 is 15 amino acids long. The protocol was immunoSEQ multiplex PCR, while the TCRdb copy is restricted to in-frame clones and leaves out a portion. The sample holds some 48,000 clones, roughly three quarters seen once. The chain couples TRBV24-1 to TRBJ2-5; tentatively, D is TRBD2 (7 bases). The input for sequencing was PBMCs, taken before anti-PD-1 treatment. The origin of this receptor is a human donor with basal cell carcinoma. The CDR3 DNA is TGTGCCACCAGTGATTTTGCGCGGGGGCGGGAGACCCAGTACTTC. Encoded protein: CATSDFARGRETQYF.